At least ten counts were recorded for the clone carrying this T cell receptor (beta chain). Its cognate antigen is unknown. This specimen comes from a study of neurological immune-mediated disorders. The CDR3 consists of 16 residues. Trimming took 6 bases from V and 8 from J; bases not matched to a gene: 18. Broader study findings: The repertoires of 18 of 34 multiple sclerosis patients fell into one related-CDR3 cluster (a possible signature) under phylogenetic grouping. Whereas HTLV-1-associated myelopathy showed the most TCR clonal expansion, multiple sclerosis showed the least, with levels below those of healthy controls.

Synthesis of cDNA was carried out by template-switch 5'RACE. The reaction used 10-nucleotide random UMIs. TCRdb re-analysed the 5' RACE reads in MiXCR, keeping a single row per CDR3 protein. The profile shows tens of thousands of distinct CDR3 sequences, just over 2.5% of them singletons. The unsorted libraries were produced from 2 million PBMCs held at -80 C. This receptor was obtained from a woman in her twenties or thirties with multiple sclerosis. V usage is TRBV12-3 or TRBV12-4 and J usage is TRBJ1-2; 7 bases align to TRBD1. The sample consisted of PBMCs. DNA for the CDR3: TGTGCCAGCAGCCGACTGGGACAGACCTCCTCTAAAGGCTACACCTTC. Amino acids: CASSRLGQTSSKGYTF.